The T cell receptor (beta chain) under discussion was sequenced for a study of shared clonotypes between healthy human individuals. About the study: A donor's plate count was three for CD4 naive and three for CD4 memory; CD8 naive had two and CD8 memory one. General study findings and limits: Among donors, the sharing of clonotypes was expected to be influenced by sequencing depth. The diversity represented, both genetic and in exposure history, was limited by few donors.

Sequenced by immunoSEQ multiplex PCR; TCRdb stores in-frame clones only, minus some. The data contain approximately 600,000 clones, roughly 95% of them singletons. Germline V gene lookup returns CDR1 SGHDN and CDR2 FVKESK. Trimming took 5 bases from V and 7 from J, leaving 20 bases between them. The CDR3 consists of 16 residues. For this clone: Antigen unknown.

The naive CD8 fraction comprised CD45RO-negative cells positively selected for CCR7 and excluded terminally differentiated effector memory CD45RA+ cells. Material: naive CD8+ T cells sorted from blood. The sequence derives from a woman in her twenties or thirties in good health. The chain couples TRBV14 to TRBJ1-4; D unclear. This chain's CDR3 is CASSLYNRGVGEKLFF. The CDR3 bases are TGTGCCAGCAGCTTATACAATCGGGGAGTTGGTGAAAAACTGTTTTTT.